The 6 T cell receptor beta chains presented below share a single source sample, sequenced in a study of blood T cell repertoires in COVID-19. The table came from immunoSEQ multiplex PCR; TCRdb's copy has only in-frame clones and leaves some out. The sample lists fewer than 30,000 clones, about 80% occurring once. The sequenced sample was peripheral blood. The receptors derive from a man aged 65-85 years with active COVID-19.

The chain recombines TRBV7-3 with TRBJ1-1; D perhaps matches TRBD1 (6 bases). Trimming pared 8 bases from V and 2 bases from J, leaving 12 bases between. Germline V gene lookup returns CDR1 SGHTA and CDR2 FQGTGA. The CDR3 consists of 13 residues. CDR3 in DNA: TGTGCCAGCCAGACAGGACCTAACACTGAAGCTTTCTTT. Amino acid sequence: CASQTGPNTEAFF.

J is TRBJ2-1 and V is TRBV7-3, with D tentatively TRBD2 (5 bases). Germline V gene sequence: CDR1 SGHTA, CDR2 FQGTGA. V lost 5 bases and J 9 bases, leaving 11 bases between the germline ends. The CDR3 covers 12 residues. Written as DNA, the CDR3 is TGTGCCAGCAGCCCAACCGGGATTGAGCAGTTCTTC. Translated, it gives CASSPTGIEQFF.

The CDR3 bases are TGTGCCAGCAGGGACGGGGGGTTCGCAGATACGCAGTATTTT. Residues: CASRDGGFADTQYF. This chain connects TRBV6-5 to TRBJ2-3, with 7 bases fitting TRBD2. The CDR3 is made up of 14 amino acids. CDR1 is MNHEY, CDR2 SVGAGI, per germline. The ends lost 6 bases at V and 4 bases at J; junction bases unmatched: 7.

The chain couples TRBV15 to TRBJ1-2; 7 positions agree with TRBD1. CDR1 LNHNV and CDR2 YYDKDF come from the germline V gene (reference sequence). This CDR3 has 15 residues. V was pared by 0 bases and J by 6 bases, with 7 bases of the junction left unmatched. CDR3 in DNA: TGTGCCACCAGCAGAGATAAGGGGGCGAGGGATGGCTACACCTTC. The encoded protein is CATSRDKGARDGYTF. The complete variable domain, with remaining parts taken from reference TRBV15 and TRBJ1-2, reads DAMVIQNPRYQVTQFGKPVTLSCSQTLNHNVMYWYQQKSSQAPKLLFHYYDKDFNNEADTPDNFQSRRPNTSFCFLDIRSPGLGDTAMYLCATSRDKGARDGYTFGSGTRLTVV.

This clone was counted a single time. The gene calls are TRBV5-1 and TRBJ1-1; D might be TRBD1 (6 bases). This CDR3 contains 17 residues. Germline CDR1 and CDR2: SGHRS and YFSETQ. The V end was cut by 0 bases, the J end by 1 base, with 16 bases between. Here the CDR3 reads CASSLALDSQRNTEAFF. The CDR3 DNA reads TGCGCCAGCAGCTTGGCCCTGGACAGCCAAAGGAACACTGAAGCTTTCTTT.

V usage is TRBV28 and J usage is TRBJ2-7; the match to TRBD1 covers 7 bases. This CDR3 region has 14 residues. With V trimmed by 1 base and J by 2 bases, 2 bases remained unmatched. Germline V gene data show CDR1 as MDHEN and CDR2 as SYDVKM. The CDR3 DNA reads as TGTGCCAGCAGTTTATTGCAGGGGGCCTACGAGCAGTACTTC. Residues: CASSLLQGAYEQYF.